The present T cell receptor (beta chain) was sequenced within a study of PD-1 blockade in classical Hodgkin lymphoma. Time point specified: cycle 4 day 1 (C4D1), after more than five weeks of nivolumab. Every single patient, without exception, relapsed after autologous stem cell transplantation, and brentuximab vedotin exposure varied. Investigators isolated CD4+ T cells from thawed PBMCs through magnetic negative selection. Only in-frame clones appear in the TCRdb table, and some are missing; sequencing was by immunoSEQ multiplex PCR. The data show 20,000 to 25,000 clones, with 72% seen just once and about 1.2% held by the top ten. This receptor was taken from a human donor with classical Hodgkin lymphoma. The specimen was CD4+ T cells from blood, collected before the fourth cycle of nivolumab.

CDR3 sequence (DNA): TGTGCCACCCGACAGGGTCCCTACGAGCAGTACTTC. It translates to CATRQGPYEQYF. The rearrangement links TRBV6-5 to TRBJ2-7; the match to TRBD1 covers 7 bases. CDR1 is MNHEY, CDR2 SVGAGI, per germline. This CDR3 contains 12 residues. With 10 bases clipped from V and 2 bases from J, the junction kept 5 bases outside the gene matches.